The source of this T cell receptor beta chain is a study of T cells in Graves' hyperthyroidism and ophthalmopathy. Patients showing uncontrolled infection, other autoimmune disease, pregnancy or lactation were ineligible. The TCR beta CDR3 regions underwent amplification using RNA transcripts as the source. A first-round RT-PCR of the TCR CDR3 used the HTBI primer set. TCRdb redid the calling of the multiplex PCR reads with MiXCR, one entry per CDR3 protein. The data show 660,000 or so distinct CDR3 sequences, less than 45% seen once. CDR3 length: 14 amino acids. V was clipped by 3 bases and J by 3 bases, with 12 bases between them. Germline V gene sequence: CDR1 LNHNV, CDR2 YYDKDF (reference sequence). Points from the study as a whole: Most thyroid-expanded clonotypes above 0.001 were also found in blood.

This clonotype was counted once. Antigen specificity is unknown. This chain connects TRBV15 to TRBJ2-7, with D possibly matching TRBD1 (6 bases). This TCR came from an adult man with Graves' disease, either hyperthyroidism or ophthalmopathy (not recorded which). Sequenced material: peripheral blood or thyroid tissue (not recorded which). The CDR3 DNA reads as TGTGCCACCAGCAGTTACTCGGACAGCTACGAGCAGTACTTC. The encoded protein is CATSSYSDSYEQYF.